This T cell receptor beta chain was recorded in a study of OX40 agonist ivuxolimab in advanced cancers. Blood was sampled at baseline, cycle 4 day 1, and cycle 7 day 1. The CDR3 totals 13 residues. V dropped 2 bases and J dropped 5 bases, with 9 bases sitting between them. In germline, CDR1 is SGHAT, CDR2 FQNNGV. Sequenced by immunoSEQ multiplex PCR; TCRdb stores in-frame clones only, minus some. The profile shows roughly 66,000 clones, 75% to 90% of them singletons. Sample: CD4+ or CD8+ T cells sorted from blood, taken in a trial of the OX40 agonist ivuxolimab. The clonotype originates from an adult with an advanced solid tumor such as melanoma, head and neck, liver or kidney cancer. This chain joins TRBV11-2 and TRBJ1-1; D is perhaps TRBD1 (6 bases). The CDR3 bases are TGTGCCAGCAGCTTAAGGGGGTCTACTGAAGCTTTCTTT. Translation gives CASSLRGSTEAFF.